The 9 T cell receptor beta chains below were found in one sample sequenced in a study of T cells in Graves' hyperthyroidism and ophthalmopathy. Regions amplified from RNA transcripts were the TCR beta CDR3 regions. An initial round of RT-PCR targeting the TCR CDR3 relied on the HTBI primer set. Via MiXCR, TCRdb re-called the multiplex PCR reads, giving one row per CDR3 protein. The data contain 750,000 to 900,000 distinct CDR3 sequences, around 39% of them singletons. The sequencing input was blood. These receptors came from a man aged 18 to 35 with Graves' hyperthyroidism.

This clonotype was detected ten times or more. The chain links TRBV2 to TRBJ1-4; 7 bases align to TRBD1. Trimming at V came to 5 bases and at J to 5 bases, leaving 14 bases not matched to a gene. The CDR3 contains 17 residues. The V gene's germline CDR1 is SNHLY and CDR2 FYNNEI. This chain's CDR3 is CASSSYWGQFKNEKLFF. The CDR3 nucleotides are TGTGCCAGCAGTTCATATTGGGGACAGTTCAAAAATGAAAAACTGTTTTTT.

The DNA of the CDR3 is TGCAGCGTCCTTAGACAGGGGGGCACTGAAGCTTTCTTT. This translates into CSVLRQGGTEAFF. The genes are TRBV29-1 and TRBJ1-1; 9 nucleotides agree with TRBD1. Trimming at V came to 6 bases and at J to 4 bases, leaving 6 bases not matched to a gene. The CDR3 is 13 residues long. The V gene's germline CDR1 is SQVTM and CDR2 ANQGSEA. Using reference TRBV29-1 and TRBJ1-1 for the parts outside the CDR3, the full variable domain is SAVISQKPSRDICQRGTSLTIQCQVDSQVTMMFWYRQQPGQSLTLIATANQGSEATYESGFVIDKFPISRPNLTFSTLTVSNMSPEDSSIYLCSVLRQGGTEAFFGQGTRLTVV.

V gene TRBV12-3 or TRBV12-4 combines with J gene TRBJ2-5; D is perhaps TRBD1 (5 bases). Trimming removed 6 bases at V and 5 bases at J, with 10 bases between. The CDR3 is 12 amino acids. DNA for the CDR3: TGTGCCAGCAGAGGGGCTACGGAGACCCAGTACTTC. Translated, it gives CASRGATETQYF.

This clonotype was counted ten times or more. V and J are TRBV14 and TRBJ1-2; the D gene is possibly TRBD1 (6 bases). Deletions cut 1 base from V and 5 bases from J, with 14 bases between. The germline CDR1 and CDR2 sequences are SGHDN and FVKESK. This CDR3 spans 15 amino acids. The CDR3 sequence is CASSQGPGVVYGYTF. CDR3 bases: TGTGCCAGCAGCCAAGGCCCAGGGGTCGTATATGGCTACACCTTC. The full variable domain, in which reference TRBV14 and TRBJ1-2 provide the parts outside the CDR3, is EAGVTQFPSHSVIEKGQTVTLRCDPISGHDNLYWYRRVMGKEIKFLLHFVKESKQDESGMPNNRFLAERTGGTYSTLKVQPAELEDSGVYFCASSQGPGVVYGYTFGSGTRLTVV.

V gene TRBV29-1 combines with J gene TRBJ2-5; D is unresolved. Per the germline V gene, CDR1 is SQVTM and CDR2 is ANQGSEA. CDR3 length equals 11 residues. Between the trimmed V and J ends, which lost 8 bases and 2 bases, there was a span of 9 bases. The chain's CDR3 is CSLRAQETQYF. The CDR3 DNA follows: TGCAGCTTAAGGGCTCAAGAGACCCAGTACTTC.

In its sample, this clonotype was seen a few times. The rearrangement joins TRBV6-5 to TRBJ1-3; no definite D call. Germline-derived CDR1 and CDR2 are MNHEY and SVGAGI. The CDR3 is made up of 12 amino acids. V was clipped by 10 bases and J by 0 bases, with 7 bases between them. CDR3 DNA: TGTGCCACTGGGGTCTCTGGAAACACCATATATTTT. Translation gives CATGVSGNTIYF.

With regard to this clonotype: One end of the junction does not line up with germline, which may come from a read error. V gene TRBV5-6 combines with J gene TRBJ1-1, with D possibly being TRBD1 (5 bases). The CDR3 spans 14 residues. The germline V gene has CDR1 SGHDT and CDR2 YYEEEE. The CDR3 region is CANSQLTGTVEAFF. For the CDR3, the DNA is TGTGCCAACAGCCAACTGACCGGGACGGTCGAAGCTTTCTTT.

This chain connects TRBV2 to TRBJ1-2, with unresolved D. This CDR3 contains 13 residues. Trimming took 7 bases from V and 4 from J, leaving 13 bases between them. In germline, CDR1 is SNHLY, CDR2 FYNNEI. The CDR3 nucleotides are TGTGCCAGCAACGAAGGCGGATCCTATGGCTACACCTTC. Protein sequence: CASNEGGSYGYTF.

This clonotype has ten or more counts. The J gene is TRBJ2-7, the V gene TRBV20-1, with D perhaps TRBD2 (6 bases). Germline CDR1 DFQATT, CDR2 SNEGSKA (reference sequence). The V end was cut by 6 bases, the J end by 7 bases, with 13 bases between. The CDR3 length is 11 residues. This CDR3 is CSAARRGEQYF. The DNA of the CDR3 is TGCAGTGCCGCTCGGCGGGGAGAGCAGTACTTC.